A selection of T cell receptor beta chains follows, all from one sample in a study of blood T cell repertoires in COVID-19. Profiling relied on immunoSEQ multiplex PCR, and the TCRdb table lists in-frame clones only, not all of them. The table records over 200,000 clones, roughly 85% of them present only once. The sequencing input was PBMCs or T cells enriched from blood (not recorded which). Source of these receptors: a man aged 25 to 40 who had recovered from COVID-19. The CDR3 runs from the conserved cysteine through the conserved F or W. A D gene is named only where the DNA matches it firmly. The size of a clone is reported for some rows only, either as once, few or many, or as a class for expanded clones.

v_call	clone_size	j_call	d_call	cdr3_aa	cdr3_nt
TRBV28	.	TRBJ1-5	TRBD1	CASSLGQVGNQPQHF	TGTGCCAGCAGTCTGGGACAGGTGGGCAATCAGCCCCAGCATTTT
TRBV3-1/TRBV3-2	.	TRBJ1-1	.	CASSPIDSLTEAFF	TGTGCCAGCAGCCCAATTGACAGCCTCACTGAAGCTTTCTTT
TRBV9	once	TRBJ1-5	.	CASSPTGTFSNQPQHF	TGTGCCAGCAGCCCTACCGGGACATTCAGCAATCAGCCCCAGCATTTT
TRBV7-2	.	TRBJ2-3	TRBD2	CASSQLAGRTDTQYF	TGTGCCAGCAGCCAACTAGCGGGAAGAACAGATACGCAGTATTTT
TRBV2	few	TRBJ1-2	TRBD1	CASNDRVGRDGYTF	TGTGCCAGCAACGACAGGGTCGGGCGCGATGGCTACACCTTC
TRBV5-4	.	TRBJ1-2	.	CASSLTMGQPYGYTF	TGTGCCAGCAGCTTGACTATGGGACAACCTTATGGCTACACCTTC
TRBV7-7	once	TRBJ2-3	.	CASSSSTSPGDTQYF	TGTGCTAGCAGCTCTTCCACATCCCCGGGGGATACGCAGTATTTT
TRBV19	.	TRBJ1-4	.	CASSIGQGSEKLFF	TGTGCCAGTAGTATTGGGCAGGGAAGTGAAAAACTGTTTTTT
TRBV6-1	.	TRBJ1-2	.	CASSEQGPFAYGYTF	TGTGCCAGCAGTGAACAGGGTCCCTTTGCCTATGGCTACACCTTC
TRBV11-2	once	TRBJ2-5	.	CASSWGTVPEETQYF	TGTGCCAGCAGCTGGGGGACTGTTCCGGAAGAGACCCAGTACTTC